This T cell receptor beta chain is drawn from a study of blood T cell repertoires in COVID-19. Study overall: Sites in the United States, Italy and Spain provided acute and convalescent COVID-19 samples. Sources were T cells, B-cell-depleted T cells, or PBMCs; the material itself was cDNA or gDNA.

Original handling: From reference gene primer amplification, estimates of nucleated cell counts were derived. Clones were sequenced by immunoSEQ multiplex PCR, and TCRdb holds only the in-frame ones, with some missing. V and J calls and clone size are given by that table; D and trimming were obtained from the DNA. The sample includes 130,000 or so clones, 65% to 90% of them seen just once. The CDR3 runs to 14 residues. The germline CDR1 and CDR2 sequences are LGHDT and YNNKEL (reference sequence). Trimming removed 8 bases at V and 0 bases at J, with 10 bases between. The sample was peripheral blood. The sequence was obtained from a woman aged 55-69 years with active or convalescent COVID-19. The V gene is TRBV3-1 (or the pseudogene TRBV3-2), the J gene TRBJ1-4; D not certain. CDR3 sequence (DNA): TGTGCCAGCCAATACGGAGCAACTAATGAAAAACTGTTTTTT. Protein: CASQYGATNEKLFF.